These 5 T cell receptor beta chains share one sample of origin, sequenced in a study of cytomegalovirus exposure and HLA in healthy donors. The PCR ran on 60 Vbeta and 13 Jbeta primers. TCRdb's table, derived via immunoSEQ multiplex PCR, lists solely in-frame clones and lacks some. This sample has 150,000 to 250,000 clones, with 65% to 85% found just once. Sequencing was done on a sample of PBMCs. The receptor source for this set is a boy aged 2 to 10 in good health and CMV-seronegative.

This rearrangement joins TRBV14 to TRBJ1-1, with 8 bases aligning to TRBD1. CDR1 and CDR2 from the germline V gene are SGHDN and FVKESK. The CDR3 extends over 16 amino acids. V lost 3 bases and J lost 1; bases outside the gene matches: 7. CDR3 in DNA: TGTGCCAGCAGCCATCGACAGGGGAAGGGGAACACTGAAGCTTTCTTT. Its protein is CASSHRQGKGNTEAFF.

In its sample, this clone was seen a few times. This CDR3 is CATSGDRYGYTF. CDR3 in DNA: TGTGCCACCTCAGGGGATCGCTATGGCTACACCTTC. V is TRBV6-1 and J is TRBJ1-2; TRBD1 might be the D (6 bases). V gave up 10 bases and J gave up 4 bases, with 13 bases separating them. Germline CDR1 MNHNS, CDR2 SASEGT. This CDR3 contains 12 residues.

The J gene is TRBJ2-7, the V gene TRBV7-2, with 10 bases that match TRBD2. CDR1 and CDR2 from the germline V gene are SGHTA and FQGNSA. The CDR3 runs to 16 residues. The J segment lost 3 bases and the V segment lost 3 bases, leaving 8 bases of the junction unmatched. The DNA for the CDR3 is TGTGCCAGCAGCTTGACTTTAGCGGGGGGTAGCTACGAGCAGTACTTC. Translation gives CASSLTLAGGSYEQYF.

This clone has more than one count but fewer than ten. The gene calls are TRBV11-2 and TRBJ2-1; 8 bases fit TRBD2. Germline V gives CDR1 SGHAT, CDR2 FQNNGV. This CDR3 is built from 14 residues. V was pared by 1 base and J by 7 bases, with 3 bases of the junction left unmatched. The CDR3 is CASSLAGGWNEQFF. The CDR3 DNA is TGTGCCAGCAGCTTAGCGGGGGGGTGGAATGAGCAGTTCTTC.

The chain carries TRBV19 and TRBJ1-5; 8 nucleotides agree with TRBD1. Germline V gives CDR1 LNHDA, CDR2 SQIVND (reference sequence). This CDR3 is 13 amino acids long. J lost 5 bases, V lost 6 bases, and 3 bases had no gene match. The CDR3: CASRTGDHQPQHF. The CDR3 DNA is TGTGCCAGTAGGACAGGGGACCATCAGCCCCAGCATTTT.